This TCR beta chain comes out of a study of cytomegalovirus exposure and HLA in healthy donors. CDR1 and CDR2 (germline): KGHSH, LQKENI. The CDR3 length is 15 residues. The germline V and J ends were trimmed by 6 bases and 5 bases, with 16 bases remaining between them. Sequencing was performed with immunoSEQ multiplex PCR; in TCRdb, only in-frame clones are kept and a portion is missing. The data contain hundreds of thousands of clones, about 88% of them singletons. Study-level points and caveats: Subsequent analysis of the 95 to 150 validation repertoires found a tendency for first-cohort TCR clusters to co-occur. Researchers counted approximately 160 TCR beta chains as cytomegalovirus-associated.

To note about this clone: Its antigen is undetermined.

Specimen: PBMCs. The chain links TRBV18 to TRBJ2-2; D uncertain. This TCR derives from a man in his late teens or twenties in good health and CMV-seropositive. This CDR3 reads CASSTSPTSTGELFF. In nucleotides, the CDR3 is TGTGCCAGCTCCACGAGTCCAACAAGTACCGGGGAGCTGTTTTTT.